This record concerns one TCR beta chain sequence. Its antigen is still unknown. The method was immunoSEQ multiplex PCR; TCRdb's version includes in-frame clones alone and lacks a portion of them. The table shows roughly 4,400 clones, with 70% to 80% occurring only once. The data were taken from a study of immune evolution from preneoplasia to lung adenocarcinoma. Overall study results and limits: Normal lung had the highest top T cell clone frequencies.

H&E slides confirmed each diagnosis, reviewed by two pathologists independently. Germline values: CDR1 SGHTA, CDR2 FQGTGA. The ends were cut back, 4 bases at V and 0 bases at J, with 10 bases in the middle. The CDR3 extends over 15 amino acids. This TCR was sampled from a person aged 55 to 79 with lung adenocarcinoma. The chain employs TRBV7-3 and TRBJ2-1; the D call may be TRBD1 or TRBD2 (5 bases each). Sequencing used FFPE adjacent normal lung tissue. In nucleotides, the CDR3 is TGTGCCAGCAGCTCGGGACGGAGCTCCTACAATGAGCAGTTCTTC. This sequence encodes CASSSGRSSYNEQFF.